This T cell receptor beta chain appears in the sequencing data of a study of shared clonotypes between healthy human individuals. Sequenced by immunoSEQ multiplex PCR; TCRdb stores in-frame clones only, minus some. The repertoire holds 1.6 million or so clones, with 98% to 99% as singletons. The table lists this clone with a count of one. The V gene lost 1 base and the J gene lost 8 bases, with 14 bases spanning the gap. Germline loops: CDR1 SGHNT, CDR2 YYREEE (reference sequence). The length of the CDR3 is 14 residues. The clonotype comes from a man aged 30-40 years in good health. This chain uses TRBV5-4 with TRBJ2-3; the D gene could be TRBD1 or TRBD2 (5 bases each). Sequenced input: naive CD4+ T cells sorted from blood. Subset defined: CD45RA+ positively selected. The CDR3 DNA reads as TGTGCCAGCAGCTTGTACAGGACAAGCGGTACGCAGTATTTT. Translated: CASSLYRTSGTQYF.